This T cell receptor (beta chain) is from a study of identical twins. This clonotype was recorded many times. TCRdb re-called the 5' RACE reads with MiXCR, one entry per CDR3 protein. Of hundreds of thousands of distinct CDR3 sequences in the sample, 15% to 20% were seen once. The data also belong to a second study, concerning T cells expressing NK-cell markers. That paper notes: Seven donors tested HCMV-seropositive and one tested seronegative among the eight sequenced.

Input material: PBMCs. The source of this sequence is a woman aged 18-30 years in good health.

This CDR3 is CSGPGSYNEQFF. DNA for the CDR3: TGCAGCGGGCCAGGCTCCTACAATGAGCAGTTCTTC. The chain is built from TRBV20-1 and TRBJ2-1; D gene uncertain. Germline V lookup: CDR1 DFQATT, CDR2 SNEGSKA (reference sequence). There are 12 residues in the CDR3.